This T cell receptor beta chain was recovered during a study of cytomegalovirus exposure and HLA in healthy donors. In the study overall: Caucasian-associated ancestry cluster membership applied to around 80% of approximately 420 genotyped donors. Study-wide results and limits: Serostatus for CMV was the only available immune exposure information. Across donors, most TCRs were seen rarely, yet some public ones were widespread. There were 164 TCR beta chains listed as cytomegalovirus-associated.

Concerning this clone: Its antigen is still unknown.

V trimming: 1 base; J trimming: 11 bases; junction bases outside the gene matches: 11. CDR1 and CDR2 from the germline V gene are MNHEY and SVGAGI. CDR3 size: 16 residues. The PCR was carried out with 60 Vbeta primers and 13 Jbeta primers. The repertoire was sequenced with immunoSEQ multiplex PCR; TCRdb's copy has only in-frame clones and lacks some. The sample yields about 160,000 clones, 60% to 85% seen once. Source material: PBMCs. This rearrangement joins TRBV6-5 to TRBJ2-3; TRBD2 aligns across 11 bases. The TCR was taken from a man over 45 in good health and CMV-seropositive. CDR3 amino acids: CASSYFLAGGILGQYF. In nucleotides, the CDR3 is TGTGCCAGCAGTTACTTCCTAGCGGGGGGTATCCTTGGGCAGTATTTT.